What follows are 4 T cell receptor beta chains derived from one specimen sequenced in a study of blood T cell repertoires in COVID-19. The repertoire was sequenced with immunoSEQ multiplex PCR; TCRdb's copy has only in-frame clones and lacks some. Here the sample spans 150,000 to 200,000 clones, around 82% being singletons. Sequences were obtained from PBMCs or T cells enriched from blood (not recorded which). Receptors were obtained from a woman aged 60-75 years with acute COVID-19.

The V call is TRBV12-3 or TRBV12-4, the J call TRBJ1-6; no clear D. V was shortened by 6 bases and J by 6 bases, with 9 bases between the two germline ends. The CDR3 spans 13 residues. CDR3 residues: CASRSGVNSPLHF. The CDR3 region has the DNA TGTGCCAGCAGATCTGGAGTTAATTCACCCCTCCACTTT.

The V and J genes are TRBV7-2 and TRBJ2-2, with D perhaps matching TRBD1 (5 bases). This CDR3 spans 15 amino acids. Germline-derived CDR1 and CDR2 are SGHTA and FQGNSA. With 4 bases removed from V and 7 bases from J, the gap between germline ends came to 16 bases. Here the CDR3 reads CASSSRSKGVGELFF. The CDR3, as DNA: TGTGCCAGCAGCTCACGGTCGAAAGGGGTCGGGGAGCTGTTTTTT.

This clone has a single count. The gene calls are TRBV2 and TRBJ2-1, with D uncertain. The CDR3 spans 13 residues. Germline assignment: CDR1 SNHLY and CDR2 FYNNEI. The ends were cut back, 1 base at V and 3 bases at J, with 4 bases in the middle. The CDR3 sequence: CASSEGGYNEQFF. The CDR3 DNA follows: TGTGCCAGCAGTGAAGGCGGCTACAATGAGCAGTTCTTC.

V gene TRBV4-1 combines with J gene TRBJ1-4; no clear D. CDR3 length: 15 residues. The V gene's germline CDR1 is MGHRA and CDR2 YSYEKL. Trimming stripped 2 bases from V and 6 bases from J, with 13 bases between. CDR3 DNA: TGCGCCAGCAGCCAATCAACACGGGTCCATGAAAAACTGTTTTTT. This sequence encodes CASSQSTRVHEKLFF.